These 15 T cell receptor beta chains came from one sample sequenced in a study of ipilimumab plus nivolumab after autologous stem cell transplantation. Some clones are missing from TCRdb's copy, which holds only in-frame ones; the method was immunoSEQ multiplex PCR. The repertoire holds 15,000 to 20,000 clones, with roughly 79% as singletons. The sequences come from PBMCs, collected in a trial of ipilimumab plus nivolumab as post-transplant consolidation. These receptors all come from a male donor with diffuse large B-cell lymphoma.

The rearrangement uses TRBV27 and TRBJ2-3; 7 nucleotides match TRBD2. V was clipped by 5 bases and J by 3 bases; unmatched bases: 11. Per germline, CDR1 MNHEY and CDR2 SMNVEV (reference sequence). The CDR3 consists of 16 residues. The CDR3 DNA reads as TGTGCCAGCAGTCTCCTATCGCGGGGGAGGACAGATACGCAGTATTTT. This encodes CASSLLSRGRTDTQYF.

The gene calls are TRBV18 and TRBJ1-6, with D perhaps TRBD1 (5 bases). CDR3 length: 17 amino acids. Per the germline V gene, CDR1 is KGHSH and CDR2 is LQKENI. V lost 2 bases to trimming and J lost 6 bases, with 17 bases between them. CDR3 sequence reads: CASSPYGAGTPNSPLHF. The CDR3 nucleotides read TGTGCCAGCTCACCATATGGAGCCGGGACGCCTAATTCACCCCTCCACTTT.

This clone showed up just once. Sequence at one end of the junction differs from germline and may be a read error. J is TRBJ2-3 and V is TRBV6-1; 9 bases align to TRBD2. The CDR3 covers 16 residues. The germline V gene has CDR1 MNHNS and CDR2 SASEGT. The CDR3 DNA reads TGTGCCATCAGTGAAGTAGCGGGGGAGTCCACAGATACGCAGTATTTT. It specifies CAISEVAGESTDTQYF.

The chain couples TRBV7-2 to TRBJ2-3; 9 positions agree with TRBD2. V dropped 10 bases and J dropped 1; count of bases not matched to a gene: 12. This CDR3 comprises 16 residues. Per the germline V gene, CDR1 is SGHTA and CDR2 is FQGNSA. DNA for the CDR3: TGTGCCACGCGACTCGGAGTAGCGGGGGGCACAGATACGCAGTATTTT. Protein sequence: CATRLGVAGGTDTQYF.

Only a few counts were recorded for this clone. The chain has TRBV7-2 and TRBJ1-5; D unresolved. V lost 2 bases and J lost 4, with 9 bases in between. CDR3 length: 14 residues. Germline-derived CDR1 and CDR2 are SGHTA and FQGNSA. CDR3 nucleotides: TGTGCCAGCAGCTTATTGAGCGTTAATCAGCCCCAGCATTTT. Its protein product is CASSLLSVNQPQHF.

This clone showed up just a few times. V is TRBV2 and J is TRBJ1-1; TRBD1 is a possible D gene (5 bases). This CDR3 region has 14 residues. Germline assignment: CDR1 SNHLY and CDR2 FYNNEI. V was pared by 6 bases and J by 0 bases, with 11 bases between. CDR3: CASRRTSMNTEAFF. In DNA, the CDR3 is TGTGCCAGCAGACGGACATCCATGAACACTGAAGCTTTCTTT.

The rearrangement links TRBV23-1 to TRBJ2-2; D gene uncertain. TRBV23-1 is annotated as an ORF whose role is uncertain. This CDR3 is built from 14 residues. V lost 0 bases, J lost 3 bases, and 5 bases lay in between. The CDR3 DNA is TGCGCCAGCAGTCAATCCTCCCACACCGGGGAGCTGTTTTTT. Protein sequence: CASSQSSHTGELFF.

This clone was observed a few times. V is TRBV7-9 and J is TRBJ2-4; no clear D gene. The CDR3 contains 13 residues. The germline CDR1 and CDR2 sequences are SEHNR and FQNEAQ (reference sequence). With 1 base removed from V and 1 base from J, the gap between germline ends came to 2 bases. The CDR3 loop reads CASSLGAKNIQYF. CDR3 nucleotides: TGTGCCAGCAGCTTAGGCGCCAAAAACATTCAGTACTTC.

This sequence joins TRBV4-1 and TRBJ1-3; possibly TRBD1 for D (5 bases). The length of the CDR3 is 18 residues. CDR1 MGHRA and CDR2 YSYEKL come from the germline V gene. V lost 3 bases and J lost 0, with 18 bases in between. The CDR3 reads CASSHIIPGRSSGNTIYF. In nucleotides, the CDR3 is TGCGCCAGCAGCCATATTATACCGGGACGGAGCTCTGGAAACACCATATATTTT.

This chain links TRBV15 with TRBJ2-7; 9 bases line up with TRBD1. The germline gives CDR1 LNHNV, CDR2 YYDKDF (reference sequence). This CDR3 is built from 17 residues. J lost 2 bases, V lost 3 bases, and 11 bases had no gene match. Here the CDR3 reads CATSRDPGQGFAYEQYF. The CDR3, as DNA: TGTGCCACCAGCAGGGACCCGGGACAGGGTTTCGCCTACGAGCAGTACTTC.

The chain combines TRBV11-1 with TRBJ2-1; D unclear. Germline V gene data show CDR1 as SGHAT and CDR2 as FQDESV (reference sequence). The CDR3 has 12 residues. The germline V and J ends were trimmed by 4 bases and 10 bases, with 11 bases remaining between them. Written as DNA, the CDR3 is TGTGCCAGCAGCTCATCGGCTGCGGAGCAGTTCTTC. This codes for CASSSSAAEQFF.

This rearrangement joins TRBV5-1 to TRBJ2-7; 7 positions match TRBD1. The CDR3 length is 14 residues. Looked up from germline, CDR1 is SGHRS and CDR2 is YFSETQ. The J segment lost 4 bases and the V segment lost 2 bases, leaving 6 bases of the junction unmatched. The CDR3 DNA is TGCGCCAGCAGCTTCTCGGACAGGATTTACGAGCAGTACTTC. Protein sequence: CASSFSDRIYEQYF.

J is TRBJ1-1 and V is TRBV18; D is unclear. Germline-derived CDR1 and CDR2 are KGHSH and LQKENI. V shed 5 bases and J shed 1 base, with 14 bases lying between them. This CDR3 has 15 amino acids. CDR3: CASSSRAPKNTEAFF. As DNA, the CDR3 is TGTGCCAGCTCAAGCCGGGCTCCTAAGAACACTGAAGCTTTCTTT. The full variable domain, rest sourced from reference TRBV18 and TRBJ1-1, is NAGVMQNPRHLVRRRGQEARLRCSPMKGHSHVYWYRQLPEEGLKFMVYLQKENIIDESGMPKERFSAEFPKEGPSILRIQQVVRGDSAAYFCASSSRAPKNTEAFFGQGTRLTVV.

The V and J genes are TRBV5-1 and TRBJ1-2, with D possibly being TRBD1 (5 bases). The ends were cut back, 1 base at V and 3 bases at J, with 10 bases in the middle. This CDR3 comprises 14 residues. Germline-derived CDR1 and CDR2 are SGHRS and YFSETQ. The CDR3 loop is CASSLSQGDYGYTF. Here the CDR3 DNA reads TGCGCCAGCAGCTTGTCGCAGGGAGACTATGGCTACACCTTC. The variable domain in full, with the rest retrieved from reference TRBV5-1 and TRBJ1-2, is KAGVTQTPRYLIKTRGQQVTLSCSPISGHRSVSWYQQTPGQGLQFLFEYFSETQRNKGNFPGRFSGRQFSNSRSEMNVSTLELGDSALYLCASSLSQGDYGYTFGSGTRLTVV.

The V call is TRBV9, the J call TRBJ1-4; D is unresolved. The germline V and J ends were trimmed by 3 bases and 8 bases, with 14 bases remaining between them. CDR1 SGDLS and CDR2 YYNGEE come from the germline V gene. The CDR3 totals 14 residues. Here the CDR3 DNA reads TGTGCCAGCAGCGATACGGTTTATGGGGAAAAACTGTTTTTT. Translating it yields CASSDTVYGEKLFF.